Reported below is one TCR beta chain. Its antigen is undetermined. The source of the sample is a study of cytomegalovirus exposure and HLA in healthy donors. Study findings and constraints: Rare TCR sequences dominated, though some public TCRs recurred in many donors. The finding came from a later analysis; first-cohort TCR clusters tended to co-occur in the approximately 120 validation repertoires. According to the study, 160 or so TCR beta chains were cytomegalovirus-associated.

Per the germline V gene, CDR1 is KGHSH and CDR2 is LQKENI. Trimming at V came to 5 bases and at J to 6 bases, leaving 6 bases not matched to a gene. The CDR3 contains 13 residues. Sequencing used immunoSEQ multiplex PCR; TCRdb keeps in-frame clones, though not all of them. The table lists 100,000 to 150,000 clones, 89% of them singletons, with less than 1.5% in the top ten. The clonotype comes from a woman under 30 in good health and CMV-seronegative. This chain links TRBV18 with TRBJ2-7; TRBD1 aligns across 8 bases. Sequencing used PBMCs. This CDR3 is CASSSDRGAEQYF. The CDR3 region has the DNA TGTGCCAGCTCATCCGACAGGGGTGCCGAGCAGTACTTC.